Listed below are T cell receptor beta chains from one sample, sequenced in a study of blood T cell repertoires in COVID-19. The protocol was immunoSEQ multiplex PCR, while the TCRdb copy is restricted to in-frame clones and leaves out a portion. The table shows approximately 11,000 clones, with over 70% occurring only once. Source material: peripheral blood. The receptor set was obtained from a human donor in a cohort sampled during active COVID-19. CDR3s include the opening cysteine and the closing phenylalanine or tryptophan. Each record gives: clone size, D gene, V gene, J gene, CDR3 DNA, CDR3 protein. A D gene is named only where the DNA matches it firmly. Clone size, where shown, is once, few, many, or a class for clones that have expanded.

>NA|TRBD2|TRBV4-2|TRBJ2-1
TGTGCCAGCAGCCGGGACTATAGGAATGAGCAGTTCTTC
CASSRDYRNEQFF
>NA|NA|TRBV21-1|TRBJ2-1
TGTGCCAGCGGCCGGCGGGAGGGGGAGAAAGGCAATGAGCAGTTCTTC
CASGRREGEKGNEQFF
>NA|NA|TRBV10-3|TRBJ1-5
TGTGCCATCAGTGATTCGACAAGCAATCAGCCCCAGCATTTT
CAISDSTSNQPQHF
>NA|TRBD2|TRBV9|TRBJ2-1
TGTGCCAGCAGCGTAGGACTAGCGATAACCCTGCGGAATGAGCAGTTCTTC
CASSVGLAITLRNEQFF
>NA|NA|TRBV12-3/TRBV12-4|TRBJ1-1
TGTGCCAGCAGTTTTCCGCGGGGCTCTGAAGCTTTCTTT
CASSFPRGSEAFF
>NA|TRBD1|TRBV6-1|TRBJ2-2
TGTGCCAGCATTGAAAATCGGGGACAGGGGTTGTGGGGGAACACCGGGGAGCTGTTTTTT
CASIENRGQGLWGNTGELFF
>NA|NA|TRBV4-3|TRBJ1-1
TGCGCCAGCAGCCAAGATACTGGGAGACGTAGGGCTTTCTTT
CASSQDTGRRRAFF
>NA|NA|TRBV6-5|TRBJ2-7
TGTGCCAGCAGTTACTCGCCAGGTAGTTACGAGCAGTACTTC
CASSYSPGSYEQYF
>NA|NA|TRBV10-3|TRBJ2-3
TGTGCCATCAGGACAGGCGGGGGAACAGATACGCAGTATTTT
CAIRTGGGTDTQYF
>NA|NA|TRBV4-1|TRBJ2-1
TGCGCCAGCAGCCTCGGACTATCAGTAAGTTACAATGAGCAGTTCTTC
CASSLGLSVSYNEQFF
>NA|TRBD2|TRBV5-1|TRBJ2-1
TGCGCCAGCAGCTTAAGGACTAGCGGGAACAATGAGCAGTTCTTC
CASSLRTSGNNEQFF
>NA|NA|TRBV11-2|TRBJ2-1
TGTGCCAGCAGCTCCCTTCGGGGGTATGAGCAGTTCTTC
CASSSLRGYEQFF
>NA|TRBD2|TRBV11-3|TRBJ2-3
TGTGCCAGCAGCCCTCGGACTAGCGGGGTAGATACGCAGTATTTT
CASSPRTSGVDTQYF
>NA|NA|TRBV2|TRBJ2-2
TGTGCCAGCAGTCCGCGGGCCCGGGCGGCCGGGGAGCTGTTTTTT
CASSPRARAAGELFF
>NA|NA|TRBV28|TRBJ1-5
TGTGCCAGCAGCCAAGACAGTTATAGCAATCAGCCCCAGCATTTT
CASSQDSYSNQPQHF
>once|NA|TRBV5-8|TRBJ2-1
TGTGCCAGCAGCCCCGGAGGCTTCCCCTACAATGAGCAGTTCTTC
CASSPGGFPYNEQFF
>NA|TRBD2|TRBV5-1|TRBJ2-1
TGCGCCAGCAGCAAGACAGCTTCAGCTAGCGGGAAGTTTGAGCAGTTCTTC
CASSKTASASGKFEQFF
>NA|NA|TRBV7-9|TRBJ1-2
TGTGCCAGCAGCTCTGTGGACATCAGGGGCTACACCTTC
CASSSVDIRGYTF
>NA|TRBD1|TRBV5-1|TRBJ2-6
TGCGCCAGCAGCTCGGGACAGCCCCTGGACAACGTCCTGACTTTC
CASSSGQPLDNVLTF
>NA|TRBD2|TRBV9|TRBJ2-5
TGTGCCAGCAGCCAAACTAGCGGGAGTACGTGGGAGACCCAGTACTTC
CASSQTSGSTWETQYF
>NA|NA|TRBV25-1|TRBJ2-7
TGTGCCAGCAGTGAATACGGCGGGGCCGAGCAGTACTTC
CASSEYGGAEQYF
>NA|NA|TRBV5-6|TRBJ2-3
TGTGCCAGCAGCTTGGAATTCGCAGGGGCCACAGATACGCAGTATTTT
CASSLEFAGATDTQYF
>NA|NA|TRBV10-3|TRBJ1-2
TGTGCCATCAGTGATGGCAGGAACTATGGCTACACCTTC
CAISDGRNYGYTF
>NA|TRBD2|TRBV6-2/TRBV6-3|TRBJ2-1
TGTGCCAGCAGTTACTCCTATGAAGCGGGAGGGTACTACAATGAGCAGTTCTTC
CASSYSYEAGGYYNEQFF
>NA|NA|TRBV7-2|TRBJ2-1
TGTGCCAGCAGCTTGTTTGAGAATGAGCAGTTCTTC
CASSLFENEQFF
>NA|TRBD2|TRBV11-2|TRBJ2-7
TGTGCCAGCAGACCCGTTCCCCAGGAGCGGGGATCCTACGAGCAGTACTTC
CASRPVPQERGSYEQYF
>NA|TRBD1|TRBV7-2|TRBJ1-6
TGTGCCAGCAGCCCTCTGGGGACAGGGAGGTCACCCCTCCACTTT
CASSPLGTGRSPLHF
>few|NA|TRBV12-2|TRBJ1-5
TGTGCAAGTCGCTTACTCCCCTATAGCAATCAGCCCCAGCATTTT
CASRLLPYSNQPQHF
>NA|NA|TRBV20-1|TRBJ1-5
TGCAGTGCTAGTGATTATTCTGAGCCCCTGGGCAATCAGCCCCAGCATTTT
CSASDYSEPLGNQPQHF
>NA|TRBD2|TRBV28|TRBJ2-1
TGTGCCAGCAGTGGAACCCTTAGCGGGAGACCTTTCGGTGAGCAGTTCTTC
CASSGTLSGRPFGEQFF
>once|NA|TRBV2|TRBJ1-2
TGTGCCAGCAGTGTGGAGACTAACTATGGCTACACCTTC
CASSVETNYGYTF
>once|NA|TRBV29-1|TRBJ2-3
TGCAGCGTTGAACTCCTAGCGAGCTATACGCAGTATTTT
CSVELLASYTQYF
>NA|NA|TRBV19|TRBJ2-1
TGTGCCAGTAGTATGCGGGGCCTCCTAGACAATGAGCAGTTCTTC
CASSMRGLLDNEQFF
>NA|TRBD1|TRBV11-3|TRBJ1-1
TGTGCCAGCAGCTTGACAGGGGGCCGTACTGAAGCTTTCTTT
CASSLTGGRTEAFF
>NA|TRBD2|TRBV13|TRBJ2-1
TGTGCCAGCAGGCATAGCGGGAGCTCCTACAATGAGCAGTTCTTC
CASRHSGSSYNEQFF
>NA|NA|TRBV28|TRBJ1-2
TGTGCCAGCAGCGACAAGGCCCAGGGCTACACCTTC
CASSDKAQGYTF
>NA|TRBD2|TRBV28|TRBJ2-3
TGTGCCAGCAGTTTGACTAGCGGGAGTGGCACAGATACGCAGTATTTT
CASSLTSGSGTDTQYF
>NA|NA|TRBV5-1|TRBJ2-1
TGCGCCAGCAGGGTGGTAGGAGGCGCCTACAATGAGCAGTTCTTC
CASRVVGGAYNEQFF
>NA|TRBD1|TRBV6-5|TRBJ2-7
TGTGCCAGCAGTTACTCGGCGACAGGGCGTCCCTACGAGCAGTACTTC
CASSYSATGRPYEQYF
>NA|TRBD2|TRBV25-1|TRBJ2-3
TGTGCCAGCAGTGAAGGACTAGCGCTGAGCACAGATACGCAGTATTTT
CASSEGLALSTDTQYF
>once|NA|TRBV30|TRBJ2-1
TGTGCCGGGGGCCAAGGTAGCTCCTACAATGAGCAGTTCTTC
CAGGQGSSYNEQFF
>NA|NA|TRBV28|TRBJ2-1
TGTGCCAGCAGTACTAATGGAGCGGGTCGCAATGAGCAGTTCTTC
CASSTNGAGRNEQFF
>NA|NA|TRBV4-1|TRBJ2-2
TGCGCCAGCAGCCAAGCGGTCCAAGCCCGATCAACCGGGGAGCTGTTTTTT
CASSQAVQARSTGELFF
>once|NA|TRBV6-2/TRBV6-3|TRBJ1-2
TGTGCCAGCAGTCCCATCACAGGGAACTATGGCTACACCTTC
CASSPITGNYGYTF
>NA|TRBD1|TRBV10-3|TRBJ1-1
TGTGCCATCAGTTCCGGGACAGGGGTTGGGACTGAAGCTTTCTTT
CAISSGTGVGTEAFF
>NA|NA|TRBV14|TRBJ2-1
TGTGCCAGCAGCCATGATCTGCGTGCCCCCTACAATGAGCAGTTCTTC
CASSHDLRAPYNEQFF
>once|TRBD1|TRBV15|TRBJ2-7
TGTGCCACCAGCTCAGAAGGGACAGGGCCCTACGAGCAGTACTTC
CATSSEGTGPYEQYF
>NA|NA|TRBV7-2|TRBJ1-3
TGTGCCAGCAGCCTACAGTACTCCTCTGGAAACACCATATATTTT
CASSLQYSSGNTIYF
>NA|NA|TRBV5-1|TRBJ1-4
TGCGCCAGCAGCTTGGGCGAGTATGAACCAAACGGGGAAAAACTGTTTTTT
CASSLGEYEPNGEKLFF
>few|TRBD2|TRBV14|TRBJ2-7
TGTGCCAGCAGCCAAGCGACTAGCGGGAGCTTACAGTACTTC
CASSQATSGSLQYF
>NA|NA|TRBV7-9|TRBJ1-1
TGTGCCAGCAGCCCAAGGGCGGGGAACACTGAAGCTTTCTTT
CASSPRAGNTEAFF
>NA|NA|TRBV7-2|TRBJ2-3
TGTGCCAGCAGCCCAGTTACTAGGCCAGATACGCAGTATTTT
CASSPVTRPDTQYF